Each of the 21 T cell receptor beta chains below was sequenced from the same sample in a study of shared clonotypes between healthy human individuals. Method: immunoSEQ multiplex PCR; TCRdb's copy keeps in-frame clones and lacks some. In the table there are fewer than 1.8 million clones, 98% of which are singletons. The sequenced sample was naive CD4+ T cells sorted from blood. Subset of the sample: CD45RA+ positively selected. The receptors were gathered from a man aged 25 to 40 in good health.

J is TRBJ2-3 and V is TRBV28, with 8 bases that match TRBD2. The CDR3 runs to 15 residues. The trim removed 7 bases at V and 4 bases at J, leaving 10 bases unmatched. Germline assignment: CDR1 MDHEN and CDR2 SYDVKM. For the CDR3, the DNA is TGTGCCAGCACCCTCTACCAGCGGGAGTCAGATACGCAGTATTTT. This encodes CASTLYQRESDTQYF.

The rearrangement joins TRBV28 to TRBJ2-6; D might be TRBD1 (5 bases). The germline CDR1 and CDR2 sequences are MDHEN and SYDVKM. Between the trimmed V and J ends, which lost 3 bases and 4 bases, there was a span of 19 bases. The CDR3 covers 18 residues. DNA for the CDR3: TGTGCCAGCAGTTTTTGGGGCAGACAAATAGGCGGGGCCAACGTCCTGACTTTC. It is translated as CASSFWGRQIGGANVLTF.

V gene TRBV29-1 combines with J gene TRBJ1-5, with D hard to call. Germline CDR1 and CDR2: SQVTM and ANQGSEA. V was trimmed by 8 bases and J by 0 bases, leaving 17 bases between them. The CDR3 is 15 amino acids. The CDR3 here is CSPRVGSDSNQPQHF. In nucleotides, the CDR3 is TGCAGCCCCCGCGTTGGGTCGGATAGCAATCAGCCCCAGCATTTT.

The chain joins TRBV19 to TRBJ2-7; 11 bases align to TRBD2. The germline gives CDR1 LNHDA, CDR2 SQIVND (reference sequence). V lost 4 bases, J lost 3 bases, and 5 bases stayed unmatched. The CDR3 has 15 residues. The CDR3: CASSTLAGVFYEQYF. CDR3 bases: TGTGCCAGTAGTACACTAGCGGGAGTCTTCTACGAGCAGTACTTC.

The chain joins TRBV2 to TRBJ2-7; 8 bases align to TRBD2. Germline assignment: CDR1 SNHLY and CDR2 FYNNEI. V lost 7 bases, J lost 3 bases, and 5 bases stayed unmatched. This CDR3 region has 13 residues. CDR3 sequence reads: CASTRLAGYEQYF. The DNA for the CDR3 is TGTGCCAGCACGAGGCTAGCGGGCTACGAGCAGTACTTC.

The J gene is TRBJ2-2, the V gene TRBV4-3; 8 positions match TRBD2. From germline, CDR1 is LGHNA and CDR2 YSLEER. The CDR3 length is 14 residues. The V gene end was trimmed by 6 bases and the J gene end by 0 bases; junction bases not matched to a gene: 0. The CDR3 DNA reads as TGCGCCAGCAGGGGACTAGCGAACACCGGGGAGCTGTTTTTT. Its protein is CASRGLANTGELFF.

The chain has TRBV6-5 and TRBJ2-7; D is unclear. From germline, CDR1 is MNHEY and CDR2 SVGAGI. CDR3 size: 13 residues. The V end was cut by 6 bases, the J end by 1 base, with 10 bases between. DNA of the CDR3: TGTGCCAGCAGGGGAAAAGGGTCCTACGAGCAGTACTTC. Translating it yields CASRGKGSYEQYF.

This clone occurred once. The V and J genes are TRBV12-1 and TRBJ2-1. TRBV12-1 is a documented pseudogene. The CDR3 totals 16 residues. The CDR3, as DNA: TGTGCCAGCAGCTCCAGGCGGTTGCGGCCTTACAATGAGCAGTTCTTC. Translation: CASSSRRLRPYNEQFF.

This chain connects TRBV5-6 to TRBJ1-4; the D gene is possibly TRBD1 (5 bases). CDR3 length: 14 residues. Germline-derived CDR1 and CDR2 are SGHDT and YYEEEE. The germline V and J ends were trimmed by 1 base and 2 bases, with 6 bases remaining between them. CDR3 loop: CASSLPGTNEKLFF. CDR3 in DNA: TGTGCCAGCAGCTTGCCAGGGACTAATGAAAAACTGTTTTTT.

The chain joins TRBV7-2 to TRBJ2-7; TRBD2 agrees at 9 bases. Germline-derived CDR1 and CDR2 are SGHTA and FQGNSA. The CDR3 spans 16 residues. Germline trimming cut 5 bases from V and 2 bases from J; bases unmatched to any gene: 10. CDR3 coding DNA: TGTGCCAGCAGCCCACACCCTAGCGGGGCCCCCTACGAGCAGTACTTC. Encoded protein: CASSPHPSGAPYEQYF.

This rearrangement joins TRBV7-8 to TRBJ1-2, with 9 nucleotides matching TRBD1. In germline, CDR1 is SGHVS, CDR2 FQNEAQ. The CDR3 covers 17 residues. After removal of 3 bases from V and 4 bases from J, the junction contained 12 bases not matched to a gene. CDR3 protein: CASSFTIQGALAYGYTF. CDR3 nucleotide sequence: TGTGCCAGCAGCTTTACGATACAGGGGGCTCTCGCCTATGGCTACACCTTC.

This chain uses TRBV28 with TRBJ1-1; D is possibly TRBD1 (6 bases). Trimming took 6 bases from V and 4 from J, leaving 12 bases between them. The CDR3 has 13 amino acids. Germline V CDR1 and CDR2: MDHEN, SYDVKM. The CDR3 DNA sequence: TGTGCCAGCAGCGAATCCAGGGGCACTGAAGCTTTCTTT. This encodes CASSESRGTEAFF. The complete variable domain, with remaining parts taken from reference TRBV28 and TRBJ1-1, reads DVKVTQSSRYLVKRTGEKVFLECVQDMDHENMFWYRQDPGLGLRLIYFSYDVKMKEKGDIPEGYSVSREKKERFSLILESASTNQTSMYLCASSESRGTEAFFGQGTRLTVV.

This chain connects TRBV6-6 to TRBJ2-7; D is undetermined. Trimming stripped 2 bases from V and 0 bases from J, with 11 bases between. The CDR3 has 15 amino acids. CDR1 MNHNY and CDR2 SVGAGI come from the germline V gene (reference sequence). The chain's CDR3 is CASSYSMSSSYEQYF. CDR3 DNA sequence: TGTGCCAGCAGTTACAGTATGTCGAGCTCCTACGAGCAGTACTTC.

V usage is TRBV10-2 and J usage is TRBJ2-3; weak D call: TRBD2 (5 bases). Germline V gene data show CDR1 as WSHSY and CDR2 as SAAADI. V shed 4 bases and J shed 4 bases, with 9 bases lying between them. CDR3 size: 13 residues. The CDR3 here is CASSVTRADTQYF. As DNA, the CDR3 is TGCGCCAGCAGTGTCACGAGGGCAGATACGCAGTATTTT.

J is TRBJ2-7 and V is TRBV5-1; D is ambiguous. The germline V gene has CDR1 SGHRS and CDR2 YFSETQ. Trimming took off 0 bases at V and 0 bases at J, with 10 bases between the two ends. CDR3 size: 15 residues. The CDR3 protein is CASSLVTNHSYEQYF. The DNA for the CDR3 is TGCGCCAGCAGCTTGGTTACCAACCACTCCTACGAGCAGTACTTC.

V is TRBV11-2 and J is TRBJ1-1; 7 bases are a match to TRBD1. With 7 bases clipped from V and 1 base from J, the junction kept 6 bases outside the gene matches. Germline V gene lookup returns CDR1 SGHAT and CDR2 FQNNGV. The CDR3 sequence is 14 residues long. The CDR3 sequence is CASTPNRGNTEAFF. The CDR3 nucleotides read TGTGCCAGCACCCCCAACAGGGGGAACACTGAAGCTTTCTTT.

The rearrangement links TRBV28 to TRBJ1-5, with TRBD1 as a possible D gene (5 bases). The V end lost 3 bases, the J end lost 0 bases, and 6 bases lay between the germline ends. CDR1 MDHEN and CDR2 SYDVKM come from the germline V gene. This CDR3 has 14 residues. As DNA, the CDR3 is TGTGCCAGCAGTTTGACAGCTAGCAATCAGCCCCAGCATTTT. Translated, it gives CASSLTASNQPQHF.

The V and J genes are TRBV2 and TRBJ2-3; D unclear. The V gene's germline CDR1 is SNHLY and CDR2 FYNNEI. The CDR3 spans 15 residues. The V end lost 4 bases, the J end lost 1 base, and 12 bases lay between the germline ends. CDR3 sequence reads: CASSVDLPGTDTQYF. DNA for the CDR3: TGTGCCAGCAGTGTAGACCTGCCGGGCACAGATACGCAGTATTTT.

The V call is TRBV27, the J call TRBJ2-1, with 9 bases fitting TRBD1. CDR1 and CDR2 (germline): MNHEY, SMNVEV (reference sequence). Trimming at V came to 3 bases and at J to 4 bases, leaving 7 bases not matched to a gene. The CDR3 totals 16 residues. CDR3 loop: CASSFLAGQGYNEQFF. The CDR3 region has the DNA TGTGCCAGCAGTTTTTTGGCGGGACAGGGATACAATGAGCAGTTCTTC.

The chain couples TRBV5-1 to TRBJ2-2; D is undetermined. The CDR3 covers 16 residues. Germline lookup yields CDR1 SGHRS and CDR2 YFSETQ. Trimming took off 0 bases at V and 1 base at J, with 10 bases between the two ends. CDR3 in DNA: TGCGCCAGCAGCTTGGCAATCACGAAGAACACCGGGGAGCTGTTTTTT. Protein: CASSLAITKNTGELFF. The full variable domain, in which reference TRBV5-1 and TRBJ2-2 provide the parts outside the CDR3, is KAGVTQTPRYLIKTRGQQVTLSCSPISGHRSVSWYQQTPGQGLQFLFEYFSETQRNKGNFPGRFSGRQFSNSRSEMNVSTLELGDSALYLCASSLAITKNTGELFFGEGSRLTVL.

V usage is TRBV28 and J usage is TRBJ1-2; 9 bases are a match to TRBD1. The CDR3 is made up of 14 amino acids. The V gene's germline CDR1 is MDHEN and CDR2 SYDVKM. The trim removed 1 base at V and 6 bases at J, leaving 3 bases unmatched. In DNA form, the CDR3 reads TGTGCCAGCAGTTTATCCGACAGGGGGAATGGCTACACCTTC. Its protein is CASSLSDRGNGYTF.